This T cell receptor (beta chain) was sequenced during a study of blood T cells in healthy people across ages. Study-level results: Across the age range, TCR beta diversity per million T cells fell in a roughly linear way.

The amount of total RNA extracted per sample was at least 5 micrograms. Sample-barcoded 5' priming and a J-beta primer mix drove a second PCR of roughly 7 to 11 cycles. TCRdb redid the calling of the 5' RACE reads with MiXCR, one entry per CDR3 protein. The table includes about 690,000 distinct CDR3 sequences, about 43% detected once. This clonotype has only one observation. What it binds is unknown. Mismatch with germline at one junction end may stem from a read error. The receptor's source is a man older than 75 in good health. Input material: blood.

Here the CDR3 reads CAGSQDSGLTFFSGANVLTF. In DNA, the CDR3 is TGCGCCGGCAGCCAAGATTCTGGTCTAACGTTTTTCTCTGGGGCCAACGTCCTGACTTTC. The V gene is TRBV4-3, the J gene TRBJ2-6, with D unresolved. CDR3 length: 20 residues. CDR1 LGHNA and CDR2 YSLEER come from the germline V gene.